The TCR beta chain under discussion was sequenced for a study of T-cell reconstitution after alpha-beta-depleted transplantation in children. During its preparation, the TCRbeta library received unique molecular identifiers. TCRdb redid the calling of the PCR reads with MiXCR, one entry per CDR3 protein. The sample shows some 600,000 distinct CDR3 sequences, around a sixth of them seen only once. The V gene's germline CDR1 is SEHNR and CDR2 FQNEAQ (reference sequence). The CDR3 runs 14 residues. The junction had 5 bases not matched to a gene; V was cut back by 5 bases and J by 2 bases. The material sequenced was PBMCs from the stem cell graft donor, taken from the stem cell graft. The clonotype originates from a human donor who donated a stem cell graft to a child with acute myeloid leukemia. The V gene is TRBV7-9, the J gene TRBJ1-1, with 7 bases fitting TRBD1. CDR3 DNA: TGTGCCAGCAGCATGGGACAGTCTAACACTGAAGCTTTCTTT. As protein: CASSMGQSNTEAFF. Using reference TRBV7-9 and TRBJ1-1 for the parts outside the CDR3, the full variable domain is DTGVSQNPRHKITKRGQNVTFRCDPISEHNRLYWYRQTLGQGPEFLTYFQNEAQLEKSRLLSDRFSAERPKGSFSTLEIQRTEQGDSAMYLCASSMGQSNTEAFFGQGTRLTVV.